These 17 T cell receptor beta chains originate from one sample sequenced in a study of cytomegalovirus exposure and HLA in healthy donors. The PCR used 60 Vbeta and 13 Jbeta primers. Sequencing used immunoSEQ multiplex PCR; TCRdb keeps in-frame clones, though not all of them. The table for this sample gives about 140,000 clones. Sequencing was performed on PBMCs. All receptors derive from a woman younger than 35 in good health and CMV-seronegative.

V is TRBV7-6 and J is TRBJ2-1, with TRBD2 matching over 12 bases. V shed 4 bases, J shed 7 bases, and the junction held 5 bases outside the gene matches. The CDR3 is made up of 15 amino acids. CDR1 is SGHVS, CDR2 FNYEAQ, per germline. CDR3 residues: CASSSLAGGPNEQFF. The CDR3 nucleotides are TGTGCCAGCAGCTCTCTAGCGGGAGGGCCGAATGAGCAGTTCTTC.

The chain recombines TRBV9 with TRBJ2-1; 12 positions match TRBD2. V trimming: 1 base; J trimming: 5 bases; junction bases outside the gene matches: 1. The CDR3 has 15 amino acids. The germline V gene has CDR1 SGDLS and CDR2 YYNGEE. The CDR3: CASSVLAGGNNEQFF. CDR3 bases: TGTGCCAGCAGCGTACTAGCGGGAGGGAACAATGAGCAGTTCTTC. The whole variable domain, filled in from reference TRBV9 and TRBJ2-1, reads DSGVTQTPKHLITATGQRVTLRCSPRSGDLSVYWYQQSLDQGLQFLIQYYNGEERAKGNILERFSAQQFPDLHSELNLSSLELGDSALYFCASSVLAGGNNEQFFGPGTRLTVL.

This chain's CDR3 is CASSLNVEGTEAFF. The CDR3 region has the DNA TGTGCCAGCAGCTTAAACGTGGAGGGGACTGAAGCTTTCTTT. The rearrangement joins TRBV7-9 to TRBJ1-1, with D possibly being TRBD1 (5 bases). V gave up 2 bases and J gave up 5 bases, with 12 bases separating them. The germline CDR1 and CDR2 sequences are SEHNR and FQNEAQ (reference sequence). The CDR3 has 14 residues. Complete variable domain (other parts from reference TRBV7-9 and TRBJ1-1): DTGVSQNPRHKITKRGQNVTFRCDPISEHNRLYWYRQTLGQGPEFLTYFQNEAQLEKSRLLSDRFSAERPKGSFSTLEIQRTEQGDSAMYLCASSLNVEGTEAFFGQGTRLTVV.

The chain recombines TRBV10-3 with TRBJ2-2, with 9 nucleotides matching TRBD2. Germline loops: CDR1 ENHRY, CDR2 SYGVKD. The CDR3 sequence is 16 residues long. After removal of 4 bases from V and 4 bases from J, the junction contained 7 bases not matched to a gene. The CDR3 here is CAISGGDSGSTGELFF. The CDR3 bases are TGTGCCATCAGTGGAGGCGATAGCGGGAGCACCGGGGAGCTGTTTTTT.

This sequence joins TRBV7-8 and TRBJ2-2, with TRBD1 identical over 8 bases. The CDR3 length is 17 residues. The trim removed 4 bases at V and 4 bases at J, leaving 11 bases unmatched. The germline V gene has CDR1 SGHVS and CDR2 FQNEAQ. This CDR3 is CASSYPRTGTGTGELFF. As DNA, the CDR3 is TGTGCCAGCAGCTACCCCCGGACAGGGACGGGCACCGGGGAGCTGTTTTTT.

The chain carries TRBV9 and TRBJ2-3; no reliable D call. The CDR3 is 16 residues long. V was trimmed by 0 bases and J by 0 bases, leaving 11 bases between them. CDR1 and CDR2 from the germline V gene are SGDLS and YYNGEE. Here the CDR3 DNA reads TGTGCCAGCAGCGTAGGCGGAACTTCTAGCACAGATACGCAGTATTTT. This gives the protein CASSVGGTSSTDTQYF.

The chain carries TRBV9 and TRBJ2-7, with TRBD2 matching over 11 bases. CDR3 length: 14 amino acids. After removal of 0 bases from V and 6 bases from J, the junction contained 2 bases not matched to a gene. The germline gives CDR1 SGDLS, CDR2 YYNGEE. CDR3 sequence reads: CASSVVLAGVEQYV. For the CDR3, the DNA is TGTGCCAGCAGCGTAGTACTAGCGGGAGTCGAGCAGTACGTC.

The rearrangement links TRBV19 to TRBJ2-7; D gene ambiguous. There are 15 residues in the CDR3. The germline V and J ends were trimmed by 3 bases and 4 bases, with 16 bases remaining between them. CDR1 and CDR2 from the germline V gene are LNHDA and SQIVND (reference sequence). In DNA form, the CDR3 reads TGTGCCAGTAGTATTGTGGCAGGCGATATGTACGAGCAGTACTTC. Translated: CASSIVAGDMYEQYF.

The chain employs TRBV30 and TRBJ2-1, with 13 bases matching TRBD2. The CDR3 is 15 residues long. Germline CDR1 and CDR2: GTSNPN and SVGIG (reference sequence). Trimming at V came to 0 bases and at J to 10 bases, leaving 6 bases not matched to a gene. The CDR3 sequence: CAWSVPGLAGEEQFF. The CDR3 DNA reads TGTGCCTGGAGTGTACCCGGACTAGCGGGAGAGGAGCAGTTCTTC.

The rearrangement links TRBV9 to TRBJ2-1; TRBD1 matches 7 bases. The junction had 9 bases not matched to a gene; V was cut back by 2 bases and J by 7 bases. Per germline, CDR1 SGDLS and CDR2 YYNGEE. The CDR3 is 15 residues long. CDR3 coding DNA: TGTGCCAGCAGCGTTGAGGGGGCCGGAACGAATGAGCAGTTCTTC. It yields the protein CASSVEGAGTNEQFF.

The chain is built from TRBV9 and TRBJ1-4; the D gene is possibly TRBD1 (6 bases). The CDR3 sequence is 17 residues long. From germline, CDR1 is SGDLS and CDR2 YYNGEE. V gave up 3 bases and J gave up 7 bases, with 22 bases separating them. CDR3 sequence reads: CASSASGGGLRSEKLFF. In DNA, the CDR3 is TGTGCCAGCAGCGCATCTGGGGGGGGGCTCCGATCTGAAAAACTGTTTTTT. Full variable domain (rest looked up from reference TRBV9 and TRBJ1-4): DSGVTQTPKHLITATGQRVTLRCSPRSGDLSVYWYQQSLDQGLQFLIQYYNGEERAKGNILERFSAQQFPDLHSELNLSSLELGDSALYFCASSASGGGLRSEKLFFGSGTQLSVL.

V usage is TRBV2 and J usage is TRBJ1-2, with unresolved D. Looked up from germline, CDR1 is SNHLY and CDR2 is FYNNEI. The CDR3 spans 12 residues. V dropped 8 bases and J dropped 5 bases, with 12 bases sitting between them. The CDR3 reads CASGEVRYGYTF. DNA for the CDR3: TGTGCCAGCGGGGAGGTGCGGTATGGCTACACCTTC.

V gene TRBV11-2 combines with J gene TRBJ1-1; 8 bases fit TRBD1. The CDR3 runs to 14 residues. Trimming removed 1 base from V and 6 bases from J; junction bases left unmatched: 4. The germline gives CDR1 SGHAT, CDR2 FQNNGV. This CDR3 is CASSLVDRAAEAFF. The CDR3 DNA is TGTGCCAGCAGCTTAGTGGACAGGGCAGCTGAAGCTTTCTTT.

V usage is TRBV28 and J usage is TRBJ2-4; 9 bases line up with TRBD1. Trimming took 2 bases from V and 2 from J; bases not matched to a gene: 4. Looked up from germline, CDR1 is MDHEN and CDR2 is SYDVKM. The CDR3 covers 16 residues. The CDR3 loop is CASSLPGTGTKNIQYF. In DNA form, the CDR3 reads TGTGCCAGCAGTTTACCCGGGACAGGGACCAAAAACATTCAGTACTTC.

This chain uses TRBV6-1 with TRBJ2-7; a possible D gene is TRBD2 (6 bases). The CDR3 is 16 residues long. CDR1 MNHNS and CDR2 SASEGT come from the germline V gene. Between the trimmed V and J ends, which lost 3 bases and 0 bases, there was a span of 15 bases. The chain's CDR3 is CASSEILAMSSYEQYF. CDR3 sequence (DNA): TGTGCCAGCAGTGAGATTCTAGCGATGAGCTCCTACGAGCAGTACTTC.

The CDR3 nucleotides read TGCGCCAGCAGCCTCCCGGGGACGCAGTATTTT. This gives the protein CASSLPGTQYF. The genes are TRBV4-1 and TRBJ2-3, with D possibly matching TRBD2 (5 bases). Per the germline V gene, CDR1 is MGHRA and CDR2 is YSYEKL. The CDR3 runs 11 residues. V was cut by 4 bases and J by 9 bases, with 8 bases left in between.

The chain employs TRBV7-6 and TRBJ2-5; no clear D gene. This CDR3 spans 12 amino acids. Germline lookup yields CDR1 SGHVS and CDR2 FNYEAQ. Trimming cost V 0 bases and J 5 bases, with 4 bases left between them. The CDR3 DNA sequence: TGTGCCAGCAGCTTAGCCAGGGAGACCCAGTACTTC. This translates into CASSLARETQYF.